The source of this T cell receptor beta chain is a study of blood T cell repertoires in COVID-19. Study context: Samples representing acute and convalescent COVID-19 were sourced from the United States, Italy and Spain.

Per germline, CDR1 SEHNR and CDR2 FQNEAQ (reference sequence). V was trimmed by 5 bases and J by 0 bases, leaving 13 bases between them. This CDR3 region has 15 residues. Sequencing was performed with immunoSEQ multiplex PCR; in TCRdb, only in-frame clones are kept and a portion is missing. The sample yields about half a million clones, roughly 85% seen once. The specimen sequenced was peripheral blood. The chain links TRBV7-9 to TRBJ1-1; D may be TRBD1 (5 bases). This TCR came from a human donor in a cohort sampled during active COVID-19. CDR3 in DNA: TGTGCCAGCAGCCCCCCCGGGGGAATGAACACTGAAGCTTTCTTT. Translated: CASSPPGGMNTEAFF.